The 2 T cell receptor beta chains reported below all come from one sample, sequenced in a study of OX40 agonist ivuxolimab in advanced cancers. TCRdb's table, derived via immunoSEQ multiplex PCR, lists solely in-frame clones and lacks some. The sample comprises some 74,000 clones, 85% of which are singletons, and 0.5% to 0.55% rests with the top ten. Material: CD4+ or CD8+ T cells sorted from blood, obtained in a trial of the OX40 agonist ivuxolimab. These receptors all come from an adult with an advanced solid tumor such as melanoma, head and neck, liver or kidney cancer.

This clone was picked up a small number of times. The V call is TRBV5-4, the J call TRBJ1-4; a weak D match, TRBD1 (6 bases). Trimming removed 2 bases at V and 4 bases at J, with 9 bases between. The CDR3 runs to 14 residues. Germline V gene data show CDR1 as SGHNT and CDR2 as YYREEE (reference sequence). The CDR3 loop reads CASSFRQVNEKLFF. CDR3 DNA: TGTGCCAGCAGCTTCCGACAGGTTAATGAAAAACTGTTTTTT.

The V and J genes are TRBV18 and TRBJ2-2, with TRBD1 identical over 8 bases. After removal of 3 bases from V and 1 base from J, the junction contained 10 bases not matched to a gene. This CDR3 has 18 amino acids. Germline CDR1 KGHSH, CDR2 LQKENI. CDR3 sequence reads: CASSPKGQGAVNTGELFF. CDR3 bases: TGTGCCAGCTCACCCAAAGGACAGGGAGCCGTGAACACCGGGGAGCTGTTTTTT.